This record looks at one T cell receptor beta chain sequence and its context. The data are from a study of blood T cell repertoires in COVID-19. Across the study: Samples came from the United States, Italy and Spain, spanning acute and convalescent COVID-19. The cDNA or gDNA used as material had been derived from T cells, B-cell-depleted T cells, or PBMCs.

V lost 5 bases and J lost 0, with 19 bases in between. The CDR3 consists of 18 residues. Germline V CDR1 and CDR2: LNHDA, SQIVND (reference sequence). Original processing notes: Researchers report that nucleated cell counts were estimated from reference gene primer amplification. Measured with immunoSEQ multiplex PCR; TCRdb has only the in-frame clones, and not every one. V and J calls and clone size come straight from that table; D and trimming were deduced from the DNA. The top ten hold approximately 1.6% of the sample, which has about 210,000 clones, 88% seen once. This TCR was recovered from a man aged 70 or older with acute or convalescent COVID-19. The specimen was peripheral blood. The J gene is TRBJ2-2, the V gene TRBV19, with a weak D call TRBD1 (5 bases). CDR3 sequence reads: CASSPAWGEMANTGELFF. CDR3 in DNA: TGTGCCAGTAGTCCCGCGTGGGGCGAAATGGCGAACACCGGGGAGCTGTTTTTT.